A single sample is the source of the 9 T cell receptor beta chains below, sequenced in a study of vaccination effects on CD4 cells after COVID-19. The antigens for these receptors are not known. Sequencing used immunoSEQ multiplex PCR; TCRdb keeps in-frame clones, though not all of them. The sample shows about 73,000 clones, 60% to 75% of them seen only once. Viral peptide pools were used in the ViraFEST assay to expand antigen-specific CD4+ T cells, and sequencing came afterward. Cultured cells yielded isolated CD4+ T cells after 10 to 11 days. Testing of the vaccine recipients showed negative nucleocapsid antibodies and no prior SARS-CoV-2 infection. The sequencing used CD4+ T cells from PBMCs cultured with HCoV-NL63 spike peptides, collected before COVID-19 vaccination. The receptors were sampled from a human donor who received a COVID-19 vaccine.

The rearrangement joins TRBV19 to TRBJ1-5; D ambiguous. The V gene's germline CDR1 is LNHDA and CDR2 SQIVND (reference sequence). Trimming took off 5 bases at V and 4 bases at J, with 18 bases between the two ends. The length of the CDR3 is 16 residues. CDR3 nucleotides: TGTGCCAGTAGTCCGCAACGAGGTGTAGGGAATCAGCCCCAGCATTTT. Translating it yields CASSPQRGVGNQPQHF.

The rearrangement joins TRBV5-6 to TRBJ1-1, with 8 positions matching TRBD1. This CDR3 has 13 residues. V lost 4 bases and J lost 6; bases outside the gene matches: 5. Per germline, CDR1 SGHDT and CDR2 YYEEEE. CDR3 bases: TGTGCCAGCAGCCGACAGGGGAAACCTGAAGCTTTCTTT. Protein sequence: CASSRQGKPEAFF. The full variable domain, completed using reference TRBV5-6 and TRBJ1-1, is DAGVTQSPTHLIKTRGQQVTLRCSPKSGHDTVSWYQQALGQGPQFIFQYYEEEERQRGNFPDRFSGHQFPNYSSELNVNALLLGDSALYLCASSRQGKPEAFFGQGTRLTVV.

V gene TRBV28 combines with J gene TRBJ2-7, with 11 nucleotides matching TRBD2. Germline CDR1 MDHEN, CDR2 SYDVKM. V gave up 4 bases and J gave up 6 bases; unmatched junction bases: 11. CDR3 length: 16 amino acids. The CDR3 DNA reads TGTGCCAGCAGTTCCTCTAGCGGGGGGCTCACCCGCGAGCAGTACGTC. The encoded protein is CASSSSSGGLTREQYV.

This clone was counted once. The chain combines TRBV27 with TRBJ1-2; D perhaps matches TRBD1 (5 bases). CDR1 is MNHEY, CDR2 SMNVEV, per germline (reference sequence). The CDR3 has 14 amino acids. V lost 7 bases to trimming and J lost 8 bases, with 20 bases between them. In DNA form, the CDR3 reads TGTGCCAGCAAAAATTCTGGGGGGTTAGGAGGCTACACCTTC. This encodes CASKNSGGLGGYTF.

This clone turned up a few times. The gene calls are TRBV9 and TRBJ2-7; no reliable D call. Trimming stripped 0 bases from V and 9 bases from J, with 10 bases between. Germline V CDR1 and CDR2: SGDLS, YYNGEE. The CDR3 runs to 12 residues. The CDR3: CASSVEQLGQYV. The CDR3 DNA reads TGTGCCAGCAGCGTAGAACAGCTTGGGCAGTACGTC.

The DNA of the CDR3 is TGTGCCATCCAAGGCAGCGTAAATGAAAAACTGTTTTTT. It specifies CAIQGSVNEKLFF. This sequence joins TRBV10-3 and TRBJ1-4, with unresolved D. V gave up 8 bases and J gave up 5 bases, with 12 bases separating them. CDR3 length: 13 amino acids. CDR1 and CDR2 (germline): ENHRY, SYGVKD.

The rearrangement uses TRBV24-1 and TRBJ2-2, with a weak D call TRBD2 (7 bases). V was cut by 6 bases and J by 3 bases, with 16 bases left in between. This CDR3 contains 16 residues. The germline V gene has CDR1 KGHDR and CDR2 SFDVKD. The CDR3 here is CATSRFGGGDTGELFF. CDR3 DNA: TGTGCCACCAGTCGCTTCGGCGGGGGCGACACCGGGGAGCTGTTTTTT.

This clone came up a few times. The J gene is TRBJ1-2, the V gene TRBV13, with 9 positions matching TRBD1. The CDR3 is 15 amino acids. V lost 5 bases, J lost 1 base, and 5 bases stayed unmatched. The V gene's germline CDR1 is PRHDT and CDR2 FYEKMQ (reference sequence). The CDR3 coding sequence is TGTGCCAGCAGCGCTGGACAGGGGCTTAACTATGGCTACACCTTC. The encoded protein is CASSAGQGLNYGYTF. Full variable domain (remainder filled in from reference TRBV13 and TRBJ1-2): AAGVIQSPRHLIKEKRETATLKCYPIPRHDTVYWYQQGPGQDPQFLISFYEKMQSDKGSIPDRFSAQQFSDYHSELNMSSLELGDSALYFCASSAGQGLNYGYTFGSGTRLTVV.

This clone was observed a handful of times. The chain combines TRBV7-3 with TRBJ1-5; D not certain. Germline values: CDR1 SGHTA, CDR2 FQGTGA. The CDR3 is 13 residues long. V lost 0 bases and J lost 4, with 4 bases in between. CDR3 protein: CASSLTLNQPQHF. CDR3 nucleotide sequence: TGTGCCAGCAGCTTAACGCTGAATCAGCCCCAGCATTTT.